Below are 32 T cell receptor beta chains sequenced from a single sample in a study of neurological immune-mediated disorders. MiXCR, applied by TCRdb to the 5' RACE reads, yields one record per CDR3 protein. The sample gives tens of thousands of distinct CDR3 sequences, roughly 3.3% of which show up once; around 3.1% is in the top ten. The sequenced material came from PBMCs. The receptors derive from a woman aged 50 to 60 with multiple sclerosis.

This clonotype was recorded at least ten times. V gene TRBV7-2 combines with J gene TRBJ2-7, with 8 bases fitting TRBD2. V lost 6 bases to trimming and J lost 0 bases; unmatched junction nucleotides: 13. Germline loops: CDR1 SGHTA, CDR2 FQGNSA. There are 17 residues in the CDR3. CDR3 region: CASSYRTGRGDSYEQYF. In nucleotides, the CDR3 is TGTGCCAGCAGTTACAGGACCGGGCGGGGGGACTCCTACGAGCAGTACTTC.

This clonotype has ten or more counts. This chain links TRBV15 with TRBJ2-2, with D possibly TRBD1 on 5 matching bases. The CDR3 loop spans 17 amino acids. In germline, CDR1 is LNHNV, CDR2 YYDKDF (reference sequence). V dropped 1 base and J dropped 3 bases, with 15 bases sitting between them. CDR3 in DNA: TGTGCCACCAGCAGAGTTCGGATCAGCAGGGACACCGGGGAGCTGTTTTTT. The encoded protein is CATSRVRISRDTGELFF.

This clonotype was picked up many times. The gene calls are TRBV5-1 and TRBJ1-6; maybe TRBD1 (5 bases). The germline V gene encodes CDR1 SGHRS and CDR2 YFSETQ. CDR3 length equals 16 residues. Deletions cut 0 bases from V and 7 bases from J, with 14 bases between. DNA for the CDR3: TGCGCCAGCAGCTTGGAGTGGGGGAATGGGAATTCACCCCTCCACTTT. Amino acid sequence: CASSLEWGNGNSPLHF.

This clonotype came up many times. V usage is TRBV11-2 and J usage is TRBJ2-7; possibly TRBD2 for D (7 bases). CDR3 size: 15 residues. In germline, CDR1 is SGHAT, CDR2 FQNNGV. Between the trimmed V and J ends, which lost 1 base and 2 bases, there was a span of 12 bases. CDR3 in DNA: TGTGCCAGCAGCTTAGTGGGGGGGGCTGCCTACGAGCAGTACTTC. Amino acid sequence: CASSLVGGAAYEQYF.

The chain has TRBV5-6 and TRBJ2-2; 13 bases map to TRBD2. V dropped 1 base and J dropped 1; count of bases not matched to a gene: 7. From germline, CDR1 is SGHDT and CDR2 YYEEEE. The CDR3 spans 19 residues. The CDR3 sequence: CASSLTTLAGGMNTGELFF. The CDR3 DNA reads as TGTGCCAGCAGCTTGACCACACTAGCGGGGGGGATGAACACCGGGGAGCTGTTTTTT.

This clonotype was recorded a few times. J is TRBJ2-5 and V is TRBV20-1; D is perhaps TRBD1 or TRBD2 (5 bases each). The CDR3 totals 12 residues. Germline loops: CDR1 DFQATT, CDR2 SNEGSKA (reference sequence). Trimming pared 5 bases from V and 4 bases from J, leaving 11 bases between. This CDR3 reads CSAQPGRETQYF. CDR3 in DNA: TGCAGTGCTCAACCAGGGAGAGAGACCCAGTACTTC.

This clonotype was seen at least ten times. This chain uses TRBV28 with TRBJ2-7; tentative D call: TRBD2 (7 bases). Trimming shortened V by 2 bases and J by 2 bases, and 13 bases separated the two germline ends. There are 15 residues in the CDR3. Per germline, CDR1 MDHEN and CDR2 SYDVKM. CDR3 nucleotides: TGTGCCAGCAGTTTACTTACGGGGGGCCCCTACGAGCAGTACTTC. Encoded protein: CASSLLTGGPYEQYF.

This clonotype was picked up many times. The rearrangement joins TRBV20-1 to TRBJ2-1; D is possibly TRBD1 (5 bases). The CDR3 runs to 14 residues. The germline V gene has CDR1 DFQATT and CDR2 SNEGSKA (reference sequence). Trimming removed 2 bases from V and 0 bases from J, with 8 bases in between. CDR3: CSARRGDSYNEQFF. The CDR3 DNA sequence: TGCAGTGCTAGAAGGGGTGACTCCTACAATGAGCAGTTCTTC.

This clonotype was detected ten times or more. The chain joins TRBV5-1 to TRBJ1-4; a possible D gene is TRBD1 (5 bases). Looked up from germline, CDR1 is SGHRS and CDR2 is YFSETQ. The length of the CDR3 is 16 residues. V lost 4 bases and J lost 4, with 17 bases in between. The CDR3: CASSRSGTLINEKLFF. The CDR3 DNA reads as TGCGCCAGCAGCCGATCCGGGACCCTGATTAATGAAAAACTGTTTTTT. The entire variable domain, with the rest obtained from reference TRBV5-1 and TRBJ1-4, is as follows: KAGVTQTPRYLIKTRGQQVTLSCSPISGHRSVSWYQQTPGQGLQFLFEYFSETQRNKGNFPGRFSGRQFSNSRSEMNVSTLELGDSALYLCASSRSGTLINEKLFFGSGTQLSVL.

The table lists this clonotype with many counts. The rearrangement joins TRBV7-8 to TRBJ2-2; D remains ambiguous. Trimming cost V 5 bases and J 0 bases, with 10 bases left between them. The germline V gene encodes CDR1 SGHVS and CDR2 FQNEAQ. This CDR3 comprises 15 residues. This CDR3 is CASSLDLANTGELFF. CDR3 nucleotide sequence: TGTGCCAGCAGCCTGGACCTTGCGAACACCGGGGAGCTGTTTTTT.

This clonotype was counted many times. The chain employs TRBV6-5 and TRBJ2-7, with D perhaps TRBD2 (7 bases). This CDR3 region has 16 residues. Trimming took off 0 bases at V and 3 bases at J, with 15 bases between the two ends. The germline V gene has CDR1 MNHEY and CDR2 SVGAGI. DNA of the CDR3: TGTGCCAGCAGTTACTCTGGGCAGGGGAGGGTCTACGAGCAGTACTTC. Its protein is CASSYSGQGRVYEQYF.

This clonotype has at least ten counts. V and J are TRBV7-9 and TRBJ2-7; D tentatively fits TRBD1 or TRBD2 (6 bases each). V lost 4 bases and J lost 2, with 12 bases in between. The germline V gene encodes CDR1 SEHNR and CDR2 FQNEAQ (reference sequence). The CDR3 length is 14 residues. In DNA form, the CDR3 reads TGTGCCAGCAGCTCAAGGGGGGATCCCTACGAGCAGTACTTC. Amino acid sequence: CASSSRGDPYEQYF.

The table lists this clonotype with a few counts. The chain is built from TRBV4-2 and TRBJ1-1; D gene ambiguous. The V and J ends lost 1 base and 11 bases respectively, with 23 bases between them. Germline V gene data show CDR1 as LGHNA and CDR2 as YNFKEQ. The CDR3 is 16 amino acids. The CDR3 region is CASSQVGARNLPGAFF. The CDR3 DNA sequence: TGTGCCAGCAGCCAAGTGGGTGCCAGGAACCTCCCTGGGGCTTTCTTT.

As for this clonotype: A read error may be the cause here, since a much bigger clone is one base away. This chain uses TRBV9 with TRBJ2-7; D unresolved. CDR3 length: 13 residues. Germline values: CDR1 SGDLS, CDR2 YYNGEE. This CDR3 reads CANSSHGSYEQYF. As DNA, the CDR3 is TGTGCCAACAGCTCACACGGCTCCTACGAGCAGTACTTC.

At least ten counts were recorded for this clonotype. The V gene is TRBV12-3 or TRBV12-4, the J gene TRBJ2-7, with a weak D call TRBD1 (6 bases). This CDR3 comprises 12 residues. The ends were cut back, 3 bases at V and 3 bases at J, with 6 bases in the middle. The CDR3 sequence: CASSFRGYEQYF. CDR3 sequence (DNA): TGTGCCAGCAGTTTCAGGGGCTACGAGCAGTACTTC.

This clonotype was recorded a few times. The genes are TRBV28 and TRBJ2-1; 7 bases fit TRBD2. V trimming: 3 bases; J trimming: 10 bases; junction bases outside the gene matches: 6. In germline, CDR1 is MDHEN, CDR2 SYDVKM. The CDR3 consists of 13 residues. Here the CDR3 reads CASSLGPGLEQFF. The CDR3 DNA follows: TGTGCCAGCAGTTTGGGACCGGGACTAGAGCAGTTCTTC. The full variable domain, in which reference TRBV28 and TRBJ2-1 provide the parts outside the CDR3, is DVKVTQSSRYLVKRTGEKVFLECVQDMDHENMFWYRQDPGLGLRLIYFSYDVKMKEKGDIPEGYSVSREKKERFSLILESASTNQTSMYLCASSLGPGLEQFFGPGTRLTVL.

This clonotype was counted at least ten times. V is TRBV15 and J is TRBJ2-5, with D perhaps TRBD2 (6 bases). Germline CDR1 reads LNHNV; CDR2 reads YYDKDF (reference sequence). CDR3 length: 14 amino acids. The ends were cut back, 7 bases at V and 1 base at J, with 13 bases in the middle. The CDR3 DNA reads as TGTGCCACCAAGGCGGGGCGCATCCAAGAGACCCAGTACTTC. It yields the protein CATKAGRIQETQYF.

This clonotype came up many times. The V gene is TRBV5-1, the J gene TRBJ1-1; D might be TRBD1 (5 bases). The CDR3 is made up of 14 amino acids. Trimming removed 4 bases at V and 4 bases at J, with 14 bases between. Germline V gives CDR1 SGHRS, CDR2 YFSETQ. Written as DNA, the CDR3 is TGCGCCAGCAGCATTCAGGGCCCGACCACTGAAGCTTTCTTT. This encodes CASSIQGPTTEAFF.

This clonotype was picked up many times. The chain employs TRBV7-9 and TRBJ1-1; D remains unclear. The germline V gene encodes CDR1 SEHNR and CDR2 FQNEAQ (reference sequence). V shed 10 bases and J shed 0 bases, with 15 bases lying between them. The CDR3 runs to 14 residues. The CDR3 DNA sequence: TGTGCCATTCCCCTCTTCCCGGTGAACACTGAAGCTTTCTTT. It encodes CAIPLFPVNTEAFF.

This clonotype was observed many times. V and J are TRBV20-1 and TRBJ1-2; D is ambiguous. The germline CDR1 and CDR2 sequences are DFQATT and SNEGSKA (reference sequence). This CDR3 is built from 13 residues. The V end was cut by 3 bases, the J end by 8 bases, with 16 bases between. CDR3 bases: TGCAGTGCTAGTCGCACATCCCTATTGGGCTACACCTTC. Encoded protein: CSASRTSLLGYTF.

This sequence joins TRBV12-3 or TRBV12-4 and TRBJ2-3, with 9 bases matching TRBD2. The CDR3 is 15 residues long. With V trimmed by 3 bases and J by 1 base, 2 bases remained unmatched. CDR3 coding DNA: TGTGCCAGCAGTTTGATAGCGGGAGGCACAGATACGCAGTATTTT. It encodes CASSLIAGGTDTQYF.

This clonotype was seen many times. The chain joins TRBV19 to TRBJ1-4; tentative D call: TRBD1 (6 bases). The CDR3 is 17 amino acids. Germline lookup yields CDR1 LNHDA and CDR2 SQIVND (reference sequence). V lost 4 bases, J lost 0 bases, and 15 bases lay in between. This CDR3 is CASSTRQETATNEKLFF. The CDR3 DNA follows: TGTGCCAGTAGTACCCGACAGGAGACTGCAACTAATGAAAAACTGTTTTTT.

This clonotype was detected ten times or more. The chain carries TRBV7-2 and TRBJ1-2; maybe TRBD1 (5 bases). Trimming pared 5 bases from V and 5 bases from J, leaving 15 bases between. CDR1 and CDR2 from the germline V gene are SGHTA and FQGNSA. This CDR3 has 14 residues. This chain's CDR3 is CASSLGTIKYGYTF. In DNA, the CDR3 is TGTGCCAGCAGCCTAGGGACGATCAAGTATGGCTACACCTTC.

This clonotype was seen repeatedly, ten times or more. The chain joins TRBV20-1 to TRBJ1-6; a possible D gene is TRBD1 (5 bases). V shed 1 base and J shed 10 bases, with 11 bases lying between them. This CDR3 comprises 13 residues. Germline V gene lookup returns CDR1 DFQATT and CDR2 SNEGSKA (reference sequence). The CDR3 is CSARGDGESPLHF. The DNA for the CDR3 is TGCAGTGCTAGAGGGGACGGGGAGTCACCCCTCCACTTT.

The sample holds many counts of this clonotype. The chain carries TRBV5-1 and TRBJ1-4, with a tentative D call TRBD1 (5 bases). This CDR3 is 15 amino acids long. V was shortened by 0 bases and J by 6 bases, with 12 bases between the two germline ends. Germline lookup yields CDR1 SGHRS and CDR2 YFSETQ. The chain's CDR3 is CASSLAFREDEKLFF. CDR3 nucleotide sequence: TGCGCCAGCAGCTTGGCCTTCAGGGAGGATGAAAAACTGTTTTTT.

In its sample, this clonotype was seen many times. This chain connects TRBV5-1 to TRBJ1-3; TRBD1 matches 7 bases. The CDR3 is 14 residues long. Germline trimming cut 0 bases from V and 4 bases from J; bases unmatched to any gene: 1. Germline-derived CDR1 and CDR2 are SGHRS and YFSETQ. The CDR3 DNA is TGCGCCAGCAGCTTGGGGACAGGAGGAAACACCATATATTTT. It is translated as CASSLGTGGNTIYF.

This clonotype was observed at least ten times. The rearrangement links TRBV7-6 to TRBJ2-7; 7 positions agree with TRBD1. Trimming removed 8 bases from V and 0 bases from J; junction bases left unmatched: 7. This CDR3 is built from 14 residues. Germline assignment: CDR1 SGHVS and CDR2 FNYEAQ. CDR3 amino acids: CASSQGVSSYEQYF. The CDR3 nucleotides are TGTGCCAGCTCCCAGGGGGTTAGCTCCTACGAGCAGTACTTC.

The chain is built from TRBV12-5 and TRBJ1-2; a possible D gene is TRBD1 (5 bases). Germline V gene sequence: CDR1 LGHNT, CDR2 FRNRAP. Trimming cost V 6 bases and J 4 bases, with 15 bases left between them. The CDR3 length is 14 residues. The CDR3 region is CASGRDSYIYGYTF. Written as DNA, the CDR3 is TGTGCTAGTGGCCGTGACAGCTATATCTATGGCTACACCTTC. Filled out from reference TRBV12-5 and TRBJ1-2, the complete variable domain reads DARVTQTPRHKVTEMGQEVTMRCQPILGHNTVFWYRQTMMQGLELLAYFRNRAPLDDSGMPKDRFSAEMPDATLATLKIQPSEPRDSAVYFCASGRDSYIYGYTFGSGTRLTVV.

Concerning this clonotype itself: This clone may be a read error of a much larger clone one base away. V gene TRBV13 combines with J gene TRBJ2-1; 13 bases match TRBD2. CDR1 and CDR2 (germline): PRHDT, FYEKMQ (reference sequence). CDR3 size: 19 residues. The CDR3 is CASRLGTSGIPPSYNEQFF. The CDR3 DNA reads TGTGCCAGCAGATTAGGGACTAGCGGGATCCCGCCCTCCTACAATGAGCAGTTCTTC.

The table lists this clonotype with many counts. CDR3 amino acids: CASLGQGENEQYF. The CDR3 coding sequence is TGTGCCTCCTTAGGACAGGGAGAGAACGAGCAGTACTTC. The chain joins TRBV10-3 to TRBJ2-7, with 8 bases that match TRBD1. The trim removed 11 bases at V and 5 bases at J, leaving 11 bases unmatched. This CDR3 is 13 amino acids long. CDR1 and CDR2 from the germline V gene are ENHRY and SYGVKD.

This chain joins TRBV20-1 and TRBJ1-1; no clear D gene. Germline V lookup: CDR1 DFQATT, CDR2 SNEGSKA (reference sequence). Trimming cost V 0 bases and J 0 bases, with 20 bases left between them. This CDR3 comprises 18 residues. This CDR3 reads CSAREVSYRGKMNTEAFF. CDR3 nucleotide sequence: TGCAGTGCTAGAGAAGTTTCGTACCGCGGGAAGATGAACACTGAAGCTTTCTTT.

The sample holds a few counts of this clonotype. A much more abundant neighbour one base away suggests this may be a read error. The chain is built from TRBV6-5 and TRBJ1-2; D remains ambiguous. CDR3 size: 15 residues. V shed 5 bases and J shed 4 bases, with 17 bases lying between them. The germline V gene encodes CDR1 MNHEY and CDR2 SVGAGI. CDR3 sequence reads: CASSVSGKLVYGYTF. In DNA, the CDR3 is TGTGCCAGCAGTGTCTCCGGAAAGCTGGTCTATGGCTACACCTTC.